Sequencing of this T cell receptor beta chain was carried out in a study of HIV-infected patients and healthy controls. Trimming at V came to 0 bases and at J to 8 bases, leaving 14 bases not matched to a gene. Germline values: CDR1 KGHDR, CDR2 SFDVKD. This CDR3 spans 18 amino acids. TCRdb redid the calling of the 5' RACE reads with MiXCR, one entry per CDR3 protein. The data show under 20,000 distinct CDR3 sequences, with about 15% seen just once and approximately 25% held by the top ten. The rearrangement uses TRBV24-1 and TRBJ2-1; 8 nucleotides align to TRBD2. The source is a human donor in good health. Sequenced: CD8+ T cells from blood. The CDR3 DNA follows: TGTGCCACCAGTGATTTGCGGGCGACGGGGGGGGGCCAGGATGAGCAGTTCTTC. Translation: CATSDLRATGGGQDEQFF.